This paragraph covers one T cell receptor (beta chain) sequence. J lost 6 bases, V lost 0 bases, and 6 bases had no gene match. The CDR3 length is 15 residues. In germline, CDR1 is SGDLS, CDR2 YYNGEE. This record comes from a study of blood T cell repertoires in COVID-19. Sequenced by immunoSEQ multiplex PCR; TCRdb stores in-frame clones only, minus some. The data contain 200,000 to 250,000 clones, just under 90% of them singletons. While infection was still active, Seattle patients were enrolled and then followed longitudinally. V usage is TRBV9 and J usage is TRBJ2-1, with 7 positions matching TRBD2. The sequence was obtained from a man younger than 45 with COVID-19, enrolled during active disease. The sample comprised peripheral blood. The DNA of the CDR3 is TGTGCCAGCAGCGTAGGCGGGAGACTGATCAATGAGCAGTTCTTC. Translation: CASSVGGRLINEQFF.